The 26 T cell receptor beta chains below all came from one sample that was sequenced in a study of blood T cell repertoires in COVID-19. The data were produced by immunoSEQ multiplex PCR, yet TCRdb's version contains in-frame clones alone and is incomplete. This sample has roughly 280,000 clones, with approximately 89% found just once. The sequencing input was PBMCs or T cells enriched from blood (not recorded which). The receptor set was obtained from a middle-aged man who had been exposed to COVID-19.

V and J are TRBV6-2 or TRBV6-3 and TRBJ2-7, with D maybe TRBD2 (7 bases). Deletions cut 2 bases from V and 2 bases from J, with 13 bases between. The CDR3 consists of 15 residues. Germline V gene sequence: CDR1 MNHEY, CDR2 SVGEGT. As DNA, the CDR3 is TGTGCCAGCAGTTACGAGGGCGGGGGCACCTACGAGCAGTACTTC. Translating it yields CASSYEGGGTYEQYF.

CDR3: CASSARAGTGDEKLFF. In DNA, the CDR3 is TGTGCCAGCAGCGCCCGGGCCGGGACAGGGGATGAAAAACTGTTTTTT. The chain combines TRBV7-9 with TRBJ1-4; 10 bases agree with TRBD1. Germline CDR1 SEHNR, CDR2 FQNEAQ (reference sequence). Trimming cost V 5 bases and J 6 bases; bases outside gene matches: 9. The CDR3 extends over 16 amino acids.

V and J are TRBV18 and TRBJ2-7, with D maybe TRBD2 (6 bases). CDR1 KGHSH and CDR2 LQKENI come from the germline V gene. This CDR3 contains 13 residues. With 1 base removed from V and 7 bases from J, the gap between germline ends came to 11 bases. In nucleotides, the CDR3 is TGTGCCAGCTCACCACTGCAGGCGGGAGAGCAGTACTTC. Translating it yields CASSPLQAGEQYF. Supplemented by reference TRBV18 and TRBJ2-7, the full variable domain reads NAGVMQNPRHLVRRRGQEARLRCSPMKGHSHVYWYRQLPEEGLKFMVYLQKENIIDESGMPKERFSAEFPKEGPSILRIQQVVRGDSAAYFCASSPLQAGEQYFGPGTRLTVT.

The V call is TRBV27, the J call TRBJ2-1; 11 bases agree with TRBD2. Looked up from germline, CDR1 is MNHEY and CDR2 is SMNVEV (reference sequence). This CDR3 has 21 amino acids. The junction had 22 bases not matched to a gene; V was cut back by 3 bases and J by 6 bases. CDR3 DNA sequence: TGTGCCAGCAGTTTGTCGACAACTAGCGGGAGCGAAGTAGATTGGGTCAATGAGCAGTTCTTC. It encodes CASSLSTTSGSEVDWVNEQFF.

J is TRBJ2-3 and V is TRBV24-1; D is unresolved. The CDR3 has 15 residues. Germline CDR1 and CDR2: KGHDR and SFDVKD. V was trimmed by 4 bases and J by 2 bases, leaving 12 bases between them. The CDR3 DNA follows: TGTGCCACCAGTGACACGCGCGCCCTCACAGATACGCAGTATTTT. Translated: CATSDTRALTDTQYF.

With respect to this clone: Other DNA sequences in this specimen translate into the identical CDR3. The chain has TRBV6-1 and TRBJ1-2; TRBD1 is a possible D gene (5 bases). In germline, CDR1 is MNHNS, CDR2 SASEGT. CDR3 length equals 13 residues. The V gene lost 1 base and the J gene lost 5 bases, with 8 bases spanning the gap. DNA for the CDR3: TGTGCCAGCAGTGAAGAATCAGGGTATGGCTACACCTTC. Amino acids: CASSEESGYGYTF.

In nucleotides, the CDR3 is TGTGCCAGCAGTGAAGAGGGGATCTATGGCTACACCTTC. Protein product: CASSEEGIYGYTF. This chain joins TRBV6-1 and TRBJ1-2; D perhaps matches TRBD1 (5 bases). Germline assignment: CDR1 MNHNS and CDR2 SASEGT. Trimming pared 1 base from V and 4 bases from J, leaving 7 bases between. The CDR3 has 13 amino acids.

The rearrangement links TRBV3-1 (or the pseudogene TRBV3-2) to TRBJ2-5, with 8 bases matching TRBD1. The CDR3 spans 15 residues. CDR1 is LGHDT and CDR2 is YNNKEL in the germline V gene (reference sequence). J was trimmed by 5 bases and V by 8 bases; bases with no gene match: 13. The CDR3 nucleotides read TGTGCCAGCCCAAAAACGGACAGGGACTGCGAGACCCAGTACTTC. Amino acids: CASPKTDRDCETQYF.

CDR3 in DNA: TGTGCCAGCAGTTTATCGAGGACAGGGTGGGTTGGGGATGAGCAGTTCTTC. Protein product: CASSLSRTGWVGDEQFF. The chain is built from TRBV27 and TRBJ2-1, with 8 bases aligning to TRBD1. Per germline, CDR1 MNHEY and CDR2 SMNVEV (reference sequence). V trimming: 0 bases; J trimming: 8 bases; junction bases outside the gene matches: 12. CDR3 length equals 17 residues.

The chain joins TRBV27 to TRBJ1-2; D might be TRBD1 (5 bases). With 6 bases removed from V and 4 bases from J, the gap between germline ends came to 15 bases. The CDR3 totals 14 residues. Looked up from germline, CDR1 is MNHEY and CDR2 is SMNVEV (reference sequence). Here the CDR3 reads CASRTGGASYGYTF. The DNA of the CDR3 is TGTGCCAGCAGGACTGGCGGGGCCAGCTATGGCTACACCTTC.

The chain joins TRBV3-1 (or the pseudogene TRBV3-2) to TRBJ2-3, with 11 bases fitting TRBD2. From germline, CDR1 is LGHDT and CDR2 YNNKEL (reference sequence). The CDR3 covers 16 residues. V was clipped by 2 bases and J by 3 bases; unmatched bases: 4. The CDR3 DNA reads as TGTGCCAGCAGCCAATATACTAGCGGGGGAACAGATACGCAGTATTTT. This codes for CASSQYTSGGTDTQYF.

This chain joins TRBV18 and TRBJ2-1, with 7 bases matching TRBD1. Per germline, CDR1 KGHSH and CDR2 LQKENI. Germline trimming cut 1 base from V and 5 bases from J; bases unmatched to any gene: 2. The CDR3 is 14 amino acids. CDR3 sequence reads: CASSPQGANNEQFF. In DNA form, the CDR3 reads TGTGCCAGCTCACCACAGGGGGCTAACAATGAGCAGTTCTTC.

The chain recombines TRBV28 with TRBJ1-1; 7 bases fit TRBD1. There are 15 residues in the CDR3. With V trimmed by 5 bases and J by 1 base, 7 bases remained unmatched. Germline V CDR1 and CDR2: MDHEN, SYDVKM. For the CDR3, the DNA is TGTGCCAGCAGTCTCCCGGGACAGCGGAACACTGAAGCTTTCTTT. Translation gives CASSLPGQRNTEAFF.

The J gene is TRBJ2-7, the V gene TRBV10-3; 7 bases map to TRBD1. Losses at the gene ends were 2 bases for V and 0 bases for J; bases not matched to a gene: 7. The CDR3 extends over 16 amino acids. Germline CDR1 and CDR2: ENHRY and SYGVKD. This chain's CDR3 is CAISEVPGQSSYEQYF. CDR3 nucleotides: TGTGCCATCAGTGAGGTACCGGGACAGAGCTCCTACGAGCAGTACTTC.

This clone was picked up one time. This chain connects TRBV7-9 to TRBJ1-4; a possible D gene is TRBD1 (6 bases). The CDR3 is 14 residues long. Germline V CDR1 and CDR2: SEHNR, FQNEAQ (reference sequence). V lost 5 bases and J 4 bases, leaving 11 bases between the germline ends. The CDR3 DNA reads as TGTGCCAGCAGCACCCGGGACATTAATGAAAAACTGTTTTTT. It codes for CASSTRDINEKLFF. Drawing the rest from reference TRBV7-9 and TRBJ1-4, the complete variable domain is DTGVSQNPRHKITKRGQNVTFRCDPISEHNRLYWYRQTLGQGPEFLTYFQNEAQLEKSRLLSDRFSAERPKGSFSTLEIQRTEQGDSAMYLCASSTRDINEKLFFGSGTQLSVL.

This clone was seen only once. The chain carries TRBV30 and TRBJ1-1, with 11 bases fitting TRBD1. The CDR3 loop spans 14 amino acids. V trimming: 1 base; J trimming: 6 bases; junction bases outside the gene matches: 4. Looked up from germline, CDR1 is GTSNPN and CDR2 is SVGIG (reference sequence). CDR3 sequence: CAWSGDRGGPEAFF. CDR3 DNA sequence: TGTGCCTGGAGTGGGGACAGGGGGGGACCTGAAGCTTTCTTT.

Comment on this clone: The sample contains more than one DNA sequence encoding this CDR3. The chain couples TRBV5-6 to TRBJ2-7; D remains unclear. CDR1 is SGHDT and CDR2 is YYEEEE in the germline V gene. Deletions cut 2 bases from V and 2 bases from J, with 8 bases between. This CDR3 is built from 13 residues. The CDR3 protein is CASSLGAAYEQYF. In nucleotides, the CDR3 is TGTGCCAGCAGCTTAGGCGCGGCCTACGAGCAGTACTTC.

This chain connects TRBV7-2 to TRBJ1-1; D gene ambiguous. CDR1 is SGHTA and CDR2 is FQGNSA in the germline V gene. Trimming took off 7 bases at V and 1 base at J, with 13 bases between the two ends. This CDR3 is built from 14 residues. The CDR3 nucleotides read TGTGCCAGCACCCGTTCCAGTGGGAACACTGAAGCTTTCTTT. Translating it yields CASTRSSGNTEAFF.

For the CDR3, the DNA is TGTGCCAGCAGTTCCGGACAGGGGGCAATCTATGAAAAACTGTTTTTT. Protein product: CASSSGQGAIYEKLFF. V and J are TRBV28 and TRBJ1-4; the match to TRBD1 covers 11 bases. CDR1 is MDHEN, CDR2 SYDVKM, per germline. J lost 6 bases, V lost 4 bases, and 7 bases had no gene match. CDR3 length: 16 residues.

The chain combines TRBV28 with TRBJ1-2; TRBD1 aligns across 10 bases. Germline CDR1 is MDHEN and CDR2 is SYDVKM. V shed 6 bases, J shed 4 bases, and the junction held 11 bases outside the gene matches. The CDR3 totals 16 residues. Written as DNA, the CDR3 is TGTGCCAGCAGGACGCGACCGGGACAGGGGAGCTATGGCTACACCTTC. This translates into CASRTRPGQGSYGYTF.

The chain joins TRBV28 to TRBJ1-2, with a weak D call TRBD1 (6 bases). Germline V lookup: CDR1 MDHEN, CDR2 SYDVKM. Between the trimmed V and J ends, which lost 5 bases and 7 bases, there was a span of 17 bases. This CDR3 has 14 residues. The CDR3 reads CASSTYSGVSGYTF. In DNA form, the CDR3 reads TGTGCCAGCAGTACATACTCAGGGGTGTCTGGCTACACCTTC.

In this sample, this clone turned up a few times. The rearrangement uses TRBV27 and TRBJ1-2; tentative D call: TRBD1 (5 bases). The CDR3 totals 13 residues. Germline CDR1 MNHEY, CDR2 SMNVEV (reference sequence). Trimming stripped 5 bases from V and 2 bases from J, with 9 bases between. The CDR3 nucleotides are TGTGCCAGCAGTCCCGGGGGGAACTATGGCTACACCTTC. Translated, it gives CASSPGGNYGYTF.

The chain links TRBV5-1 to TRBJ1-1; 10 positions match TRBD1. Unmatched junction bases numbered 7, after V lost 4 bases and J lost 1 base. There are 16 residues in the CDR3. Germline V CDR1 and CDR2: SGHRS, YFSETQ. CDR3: CASSAATGGWNTEAFF. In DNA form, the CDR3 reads TGCGCCAGCAGCGCGGCGACAGGGGGCTGGAACACTGAAGCTTTCTTT.

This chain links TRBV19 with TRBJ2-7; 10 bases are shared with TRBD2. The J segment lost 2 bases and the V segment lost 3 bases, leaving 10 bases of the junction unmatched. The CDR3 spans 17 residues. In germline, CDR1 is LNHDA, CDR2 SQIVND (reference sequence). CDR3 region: CASSILASGRVPYEQYF. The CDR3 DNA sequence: TGTGCCAGTAGTATTCTGGCTAGCGGGAGAGTTCCCTACGAGCAGTACTTC. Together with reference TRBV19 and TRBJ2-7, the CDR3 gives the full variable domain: DGGITQSPKYLFRKEGQNVTLSCEQNLNHDAMYWYRQDPGQGLRLIYYSQIVNDFQKGDIAEGYSVSREKKESFPLTVTSAQKNPTAFYLCASSILASGRVPYEQYFGPGTRLTVT.

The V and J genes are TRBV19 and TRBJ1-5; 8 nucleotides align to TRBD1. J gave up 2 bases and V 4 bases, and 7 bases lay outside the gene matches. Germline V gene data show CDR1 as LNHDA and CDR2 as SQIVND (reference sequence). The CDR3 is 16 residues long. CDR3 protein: CASSSPGQAGNQPQHF. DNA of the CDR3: TGTGCCAGTAGTAGCCCGGGACAGGCGGGCAATCAGCCCCAGCATTTT.

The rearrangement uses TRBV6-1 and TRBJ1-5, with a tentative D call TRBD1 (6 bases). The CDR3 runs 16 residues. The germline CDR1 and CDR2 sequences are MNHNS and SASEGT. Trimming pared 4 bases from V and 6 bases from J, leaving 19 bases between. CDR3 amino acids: CASSGGGAGVAQPQHF. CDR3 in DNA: TGTGCCAGCAGTGGGGGCGGCGCAGGGGTAGCTCAGCCCCAGCATTTT.